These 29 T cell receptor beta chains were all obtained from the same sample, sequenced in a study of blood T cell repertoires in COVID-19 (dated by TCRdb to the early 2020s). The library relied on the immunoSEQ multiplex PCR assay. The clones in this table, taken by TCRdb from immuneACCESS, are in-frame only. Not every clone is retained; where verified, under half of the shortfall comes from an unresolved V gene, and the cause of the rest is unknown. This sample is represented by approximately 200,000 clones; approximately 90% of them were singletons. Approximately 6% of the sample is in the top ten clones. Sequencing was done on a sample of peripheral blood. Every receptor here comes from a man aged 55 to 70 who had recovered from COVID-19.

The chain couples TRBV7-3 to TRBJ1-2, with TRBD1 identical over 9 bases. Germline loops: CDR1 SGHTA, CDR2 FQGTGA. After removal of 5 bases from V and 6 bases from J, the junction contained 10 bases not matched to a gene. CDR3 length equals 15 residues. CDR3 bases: TGTGCCAGCAGCACCCGCTCGGGACAGGGACATGGCTACACCTTC. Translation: CASSTRSGQGHGYTF.

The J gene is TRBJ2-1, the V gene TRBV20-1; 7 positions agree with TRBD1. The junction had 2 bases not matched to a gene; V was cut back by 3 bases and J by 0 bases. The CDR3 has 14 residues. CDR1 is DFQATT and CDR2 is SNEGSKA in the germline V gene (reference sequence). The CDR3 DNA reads TGCAGTGCTAGTGACAGGGTCTCCTACAATGAGCAGTTCTTC. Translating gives CSASDRVSYNEQFF.

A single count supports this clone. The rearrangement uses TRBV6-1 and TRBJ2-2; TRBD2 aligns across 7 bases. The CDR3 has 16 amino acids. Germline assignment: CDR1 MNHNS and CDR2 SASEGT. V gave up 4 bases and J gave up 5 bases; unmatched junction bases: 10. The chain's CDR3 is CASSGGMGGWTGELFF. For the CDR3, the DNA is TGTGCCAGCAGTGGGGGCATGGGAGGGTGGACCGGGGAGCTGTTTTTT.

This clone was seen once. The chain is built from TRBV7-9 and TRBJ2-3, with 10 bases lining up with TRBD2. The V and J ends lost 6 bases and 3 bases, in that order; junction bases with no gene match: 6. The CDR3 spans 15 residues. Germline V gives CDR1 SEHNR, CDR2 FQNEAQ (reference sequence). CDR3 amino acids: CASSLTSGVTDTQYF. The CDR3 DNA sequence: TGTGCCAGCAGTTTAACTAGCGGGGTAACAGATACGCAGTATTTT.

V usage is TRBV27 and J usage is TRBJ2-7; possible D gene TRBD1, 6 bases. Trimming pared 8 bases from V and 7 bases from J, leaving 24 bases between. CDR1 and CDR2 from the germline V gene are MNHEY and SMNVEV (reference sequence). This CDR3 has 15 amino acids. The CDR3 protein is CASSLRGTVMGEQYF. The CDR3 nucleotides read TGTGCCAGCTCTCTGAGGGGGACCGTTATGGGGGAGCAGTACTTC.

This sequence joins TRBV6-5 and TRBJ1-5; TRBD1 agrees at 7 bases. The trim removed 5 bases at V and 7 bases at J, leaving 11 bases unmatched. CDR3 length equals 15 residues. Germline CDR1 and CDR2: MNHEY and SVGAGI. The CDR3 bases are TGTGCCAGCAGTCCAGGGGGGACCAGGAGACAGCCCCAGCATTTT. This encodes CASSPGGTRRQPQHF.

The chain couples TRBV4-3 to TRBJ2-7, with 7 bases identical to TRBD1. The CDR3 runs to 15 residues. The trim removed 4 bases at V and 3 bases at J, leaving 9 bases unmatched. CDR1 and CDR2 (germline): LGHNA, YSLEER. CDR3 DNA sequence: TGCGCCAGCAGCCCGCCCACGGACAGGAACTACGAGCAGTACTTC. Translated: CASSPPTDRNYEQYF.

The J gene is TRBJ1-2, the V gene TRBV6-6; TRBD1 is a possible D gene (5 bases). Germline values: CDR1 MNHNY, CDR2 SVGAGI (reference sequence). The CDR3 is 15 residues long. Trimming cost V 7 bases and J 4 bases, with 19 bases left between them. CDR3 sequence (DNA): TGTGCCAGCACCCTAACCGTGGGGGGGATCTATGGCTACACCTTC. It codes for CASTLTVGGIYGYTF.

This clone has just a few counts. CDR3: CAISEIQTGDEQYF. CDR3 sequence (DNA): TGTGCCATCAGTGAGATTCAAACAGGGGACGAGCAGTACTTC. This chain joins TRBV10-3 and TRBJ2-7, with 7 bases that match TRBD1. Trimming took 2 bases from V and 5 from J; bases not matched to a gene: 6. The CDR3 consists of 14 residues. In germline, CDR1 is ENHRY, CDR2 SYGVKD.

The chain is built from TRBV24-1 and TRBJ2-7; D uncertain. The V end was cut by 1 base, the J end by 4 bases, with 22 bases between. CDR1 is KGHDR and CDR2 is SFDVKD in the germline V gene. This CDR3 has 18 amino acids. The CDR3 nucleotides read TGTGCCACCAGTGATTTCAATGGTATCGCTTTTGAACTTTACGAGCAGTACTTC. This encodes CATSDFNGIAFELYEQYF.

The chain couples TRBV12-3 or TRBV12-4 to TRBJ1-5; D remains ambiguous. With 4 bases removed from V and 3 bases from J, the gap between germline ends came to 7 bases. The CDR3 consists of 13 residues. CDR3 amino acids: CASSWLFNQPQHF. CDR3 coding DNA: TGTGCCAGCAGTTGGCTTTTCAATCAGCCCCAGCATTTT.

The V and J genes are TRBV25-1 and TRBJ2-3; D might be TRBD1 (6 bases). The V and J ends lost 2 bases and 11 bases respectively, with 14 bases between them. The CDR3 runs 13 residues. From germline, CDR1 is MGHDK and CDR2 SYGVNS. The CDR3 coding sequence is TGTGCCAGCAGTGAACCCAGGGGAGAGGAGCAGTATTTT. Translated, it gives CASSEPRGEEQYF.

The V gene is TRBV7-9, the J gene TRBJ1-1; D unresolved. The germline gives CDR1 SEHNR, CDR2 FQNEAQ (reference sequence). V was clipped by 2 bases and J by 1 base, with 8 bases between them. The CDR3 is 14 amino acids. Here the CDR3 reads CASSLRSANTEAFF. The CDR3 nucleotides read TGTGCCAGCAGCTTACGGTCTGCGAACACTGAAGCTTTCTTT.

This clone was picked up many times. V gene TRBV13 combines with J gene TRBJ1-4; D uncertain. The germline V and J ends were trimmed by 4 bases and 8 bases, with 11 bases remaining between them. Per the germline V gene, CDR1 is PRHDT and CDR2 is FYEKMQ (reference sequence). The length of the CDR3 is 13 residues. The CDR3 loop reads CASSSSGWEKLFF. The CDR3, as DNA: TGTGCCAGCAGCTCGTCAGGTTGGGAAAAACTGTTTTTT.

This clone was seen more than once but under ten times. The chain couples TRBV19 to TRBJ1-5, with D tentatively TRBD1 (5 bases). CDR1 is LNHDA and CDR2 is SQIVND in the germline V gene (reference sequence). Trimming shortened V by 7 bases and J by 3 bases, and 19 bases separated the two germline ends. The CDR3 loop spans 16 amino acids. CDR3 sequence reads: CASTLHQGQLNQPQHF. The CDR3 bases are TGTGCCAGTACCCTACATCAGGGTCAACTCAATCAGCCCCAGCATTTT.

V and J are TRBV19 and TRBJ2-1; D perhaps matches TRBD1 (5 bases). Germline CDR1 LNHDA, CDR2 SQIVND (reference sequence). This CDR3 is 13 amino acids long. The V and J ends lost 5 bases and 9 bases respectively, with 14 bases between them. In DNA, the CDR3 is TGTGCCAGTAGTGTCTCCCGTGGGGCTGAGCAGTTCTTC. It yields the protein CASSVSRGAEQFF. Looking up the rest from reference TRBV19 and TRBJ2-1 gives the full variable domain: DGGITQSPKYLFRKEGQNVTLSCEQNLNHDAMYWYRQDPGQGLRLIYYSQIVNDFQKGDIAEGYSVSREKKESFPLTVTSAQKNPTAFYLCASSVSRGAEQFFGPGTRLTVL.

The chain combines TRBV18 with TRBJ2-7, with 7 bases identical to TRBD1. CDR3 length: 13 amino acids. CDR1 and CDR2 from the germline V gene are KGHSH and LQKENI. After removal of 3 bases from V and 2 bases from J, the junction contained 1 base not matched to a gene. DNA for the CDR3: TGTGCCAGCTCACCGGGGACAGCCTACGAGCAGTACTTC. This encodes CASSPGTAYEQYF.

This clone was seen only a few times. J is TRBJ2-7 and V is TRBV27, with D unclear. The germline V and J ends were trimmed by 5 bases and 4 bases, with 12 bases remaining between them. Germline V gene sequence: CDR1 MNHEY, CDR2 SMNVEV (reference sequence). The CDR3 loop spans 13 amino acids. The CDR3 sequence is CASSPDTTYEQYF. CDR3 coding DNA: TGTGCCAGCAGTCCAGACACCACATACGAGCAGTACTTC.

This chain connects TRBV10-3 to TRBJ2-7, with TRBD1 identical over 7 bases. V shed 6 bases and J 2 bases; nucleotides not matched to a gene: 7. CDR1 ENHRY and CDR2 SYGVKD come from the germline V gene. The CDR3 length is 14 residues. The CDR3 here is CAIRDGTETYEQYF. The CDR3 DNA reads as TGTGCCATCAGGGACGGGACAGAGACCTACGAGCAGTACTTC.

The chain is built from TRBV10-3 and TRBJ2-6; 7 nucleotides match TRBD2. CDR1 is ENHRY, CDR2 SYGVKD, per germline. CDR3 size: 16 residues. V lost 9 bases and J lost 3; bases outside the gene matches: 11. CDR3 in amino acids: CAIGKGRGNGANVLTF. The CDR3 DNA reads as TGTGCCATTGGAAAGGGGAGGGGCAATGGGGCCAACGTCCTGACTTTC.

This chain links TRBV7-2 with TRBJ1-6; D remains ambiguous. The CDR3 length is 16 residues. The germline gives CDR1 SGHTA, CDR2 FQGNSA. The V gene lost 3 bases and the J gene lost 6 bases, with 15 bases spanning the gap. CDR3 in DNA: TGTGCCAGCAGCTTTGGACTGGGCCTCCTTAATTCACCCCTCCACTTT. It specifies CASSFGLGLLNSPLHF.

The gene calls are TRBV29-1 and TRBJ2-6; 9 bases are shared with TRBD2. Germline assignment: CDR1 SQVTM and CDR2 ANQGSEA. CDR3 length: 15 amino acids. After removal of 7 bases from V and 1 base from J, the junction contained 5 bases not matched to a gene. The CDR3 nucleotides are TGCAGCGGCGGGGGGGGCCAGTCTGGGGCCAACGTCCTGACTTTC. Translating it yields CSGGGGQSGANVLTF.

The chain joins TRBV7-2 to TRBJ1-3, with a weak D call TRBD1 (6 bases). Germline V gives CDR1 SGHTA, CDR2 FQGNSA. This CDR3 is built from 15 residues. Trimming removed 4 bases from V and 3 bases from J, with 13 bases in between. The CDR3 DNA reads TGTGCCAGCAGCTCCCCAGGGGCCCATGGAAACACCATATATTTT. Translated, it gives CASSSPGAHGNTIYF.

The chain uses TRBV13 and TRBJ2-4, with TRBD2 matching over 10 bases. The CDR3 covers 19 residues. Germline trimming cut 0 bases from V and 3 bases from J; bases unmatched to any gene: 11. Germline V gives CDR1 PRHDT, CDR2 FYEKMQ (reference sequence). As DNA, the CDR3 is TGTGCCAGCAGCTTAGGCCGCAGCGGGGGGGCGGGTGGCAAAAACATTCAGTACTTC. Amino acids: CASSLGRSGGAGGKNIQYF.

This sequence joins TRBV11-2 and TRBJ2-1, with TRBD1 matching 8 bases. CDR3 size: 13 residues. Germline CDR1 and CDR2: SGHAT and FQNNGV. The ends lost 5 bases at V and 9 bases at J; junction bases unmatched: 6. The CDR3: CASSRDRGVEQFF. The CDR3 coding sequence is TGTGCCAGCAGCCGCGACAGGGGAGTTGAGCAGTTCTTC.

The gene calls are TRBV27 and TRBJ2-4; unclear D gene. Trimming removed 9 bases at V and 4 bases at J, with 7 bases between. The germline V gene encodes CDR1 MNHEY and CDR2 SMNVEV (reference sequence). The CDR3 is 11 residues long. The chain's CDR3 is CASAYKNIQYF. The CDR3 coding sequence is TGTGCCAGTGCCTATAAAAACATTCAGTACTTC.

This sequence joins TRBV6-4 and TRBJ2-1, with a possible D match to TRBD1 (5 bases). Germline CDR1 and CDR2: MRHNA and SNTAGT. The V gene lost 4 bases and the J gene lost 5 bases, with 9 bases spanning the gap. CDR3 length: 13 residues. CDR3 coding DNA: TGTGCCAGCAGTGCCCCGACAGACAATGAGCAGTTCTTC. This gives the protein CASSAPTDNEQFF.

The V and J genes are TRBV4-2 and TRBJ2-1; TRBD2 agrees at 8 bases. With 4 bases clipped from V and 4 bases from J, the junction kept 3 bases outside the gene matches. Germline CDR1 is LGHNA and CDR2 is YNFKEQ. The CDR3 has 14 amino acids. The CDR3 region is CASSRSGAYNEQFF. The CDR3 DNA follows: TGTGCCAGCAGCCGTAGCGGGGCATACAATGAGCAGTTCTTC.

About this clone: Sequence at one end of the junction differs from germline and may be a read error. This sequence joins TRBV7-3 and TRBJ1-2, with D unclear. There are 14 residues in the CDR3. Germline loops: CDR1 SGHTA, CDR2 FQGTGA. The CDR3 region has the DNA TGTGCCAGCAGCTTAACGGGAGGGAACTCTGGCTACACCTTC. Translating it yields CASSLTGGNSGYTF.